This T cell receptor (beta chain) was identified during a study of CD8+ T cells in alopecia areata. About the study: Affected scalp percentage set treated patients' severity scores. Points from the study as a whole: Mice showed clearer TCR sharing than patients did, a gap that was possibly HLA-related.

With 0 bases removed from V and 6 bases from J, the gap between germline ends came to 18 bases. Germline lookup yields CDR1 GTSNPN and CDR2 SVGIG (reference sequence). The CDR3 contains 15 residues. For this clone: Its antigen is not known.

The authors extracted RNA and reverse transcribed it into cDNA as the sequencing template. Sequenced by immunoSEQ multiplex PCR; TCRdb stores in-frame clones only, minus some. The repertoire consists of hundreds of thousands of clones, with roughly 63% occurring once and the leading ten covering around 0.84%. Treatment reported: oral pan-JAK inhibitor, 5-10 mg twice daily. Punch biopsies of lesional scalp, plus peripheral blood, were taken from alopecia areata patients. This clonotype originated in a human donor with alopecia areata. The sample in question was CD4+ T cells sorted from blood, obtained around week 54, from a patient treated with tofacitinib. This rearrangement joins TRBV30 to TRBJ2-7, with D perhaps TRBD1 (6 bases). The CDR3 DNA reads TGTGCCTGGAGTGTATTAAAGGGGGTCGGCCTCGAGCAGTACTTC. Translating it yields CAWSVLKGVGLEQYF.